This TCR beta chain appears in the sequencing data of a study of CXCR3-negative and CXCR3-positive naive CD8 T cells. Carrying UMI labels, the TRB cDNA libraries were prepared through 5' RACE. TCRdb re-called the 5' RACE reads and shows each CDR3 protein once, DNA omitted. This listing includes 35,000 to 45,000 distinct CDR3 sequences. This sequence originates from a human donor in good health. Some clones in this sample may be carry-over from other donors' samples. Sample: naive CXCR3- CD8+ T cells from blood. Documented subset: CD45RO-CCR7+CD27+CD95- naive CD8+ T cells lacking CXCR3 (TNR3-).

The CDR3 region is CASSMGLADHEQFF. The V gene is TRBV7-3, the J gene TRBJ2-1; TCRdb's assignment of TRBD2 cannot be checked, as there is no DNA. CDR1 and CDR2 (germline): SGHTA, FQGTGA. This CDR3 has 14 amino acids.